The 5 T cell receptor beta chains below were found in one sample sequenced in a study of response to subunit inactivated influenza vaccine. Each CDR3 protein is one row after TCRdb ran MiXCR on the RT-PCR reads. This table has roughly 650,000 distinct CDR3 sequences, 15% to 19% appearing once. The sequenced sample was PBMCs from blood, obtained 11 to 12 days after vaccination. The receptors here all came from a man aged 50 to 60 who received an inactivated influenza vaccine.

V usage is TRBV10-3 and J usage is TRBJ2-2; tentatively, D is TRBD1 or TRBD2 (6 bases each). This CDR3 has 17 residues. Germline loops: CDR1 ENHRY, CDR2 SYGVKD. V was pared by 0 bases and J by 3 bases, with 14 bases between. CDR3: CAISESDGGLHTGELFF. The CDR3 nucleotides are TGTGCCATCAGTGAGTCGGATGGGGGGCTTCACACCGGGGAGCTGTTTTTT.

There are a few counts of this clonotype. CDR3 sequence: CASSPVWGASTDTQYF. DNA for the CDR3: TGTGCCAGCTCACCCGTTTGGGGGGCTAGCACAGATACGCAGTATTTT. The chain joins TRBV18 to TRBJ2-3; either TRBD1 or TRBD2 may supply D (6 bases each). V was cut by 3 bases and J by 0 bases, with 13 bases left in between. The germline gives CDR1 KGHSH, CDR2 LQKENI. There are 16 residues in the CDR3.

This sequence joins TRBV23-1 and TRBJ1-5; D might be TRBD1 (5 bases). TRBV23-1 is classed as an ORF, of uncertain function. Between the trimmed V and J ends, which lost 0 bases and 8 bases, there was a span of 20 bases. The CDR3 totals 17 residues. The CDR3 sequence is CASSQSEGRVGLEPQHF. The CDR3 DNA follows: TGCGCCAGCAGTCAATCGGAGGGCAGGGTCGGCCTCGAGCCCCAGCATTTT.

This clonotype was seen ten or more times. The CDR3 DNA follows: TGTGCCAGCAGTGAGATACTTGAGCCCACAGATACGCAGTATTTT. Translating gives CASSEILEPTDTQYF. The gene calls are TRBV2 and TRBJ2-3; D is unclear. The CDR3 spans 15 residues. Germline V gene data show CDR1 as SNHLY and CDR2 as FYNNEI. The V gene lost 3 bases and the J gene lost 2 bases, with 12 bases spanning the gap. The whole variable domain, remainder taken from reference TRBV2 and TRBJ2-3, is EPEVTQTPSHQVTQMGQEVILRCVPISNHLYFYWYRQILGQKVEFLVSFYNNEISEKSEIFDDQFSVERPDGSNFTLKIRSTKLEDSAMYFCASSEILEPTDTQYFGPGTRLTVL.

The V gene is TRBV12-3 or TRBV12-4, the J gene TRBJ2-1; unclear D gene. The CDR3 has 13 amino acids. V dropped 1 base and J dropped 10 bases, with 11 bases sitting between them. The CDR3 DNA is TGTGCCAGCAGTTTAGGAATTGGGCCAGAGCAGTTCTTC. Its protein is CASSLGIGPEQFF.